This TCR beta chain was documented in a study of CD8+ T cells in alopecia areata. RNA extraction and reverse transcription yielded cDNA as sequencing template. Assay: immunoSEQ multiplex PCR; the TCRdb copy retains only in-frame clones and omits some. The table shows 180,000 or so clones, with approximately 65% occurring only once. This material consisted of CD8+ T cells sorted from blood, taken at week 0. This clonotype was sampled from a human donor with alopecia areata.

The CDR3: CASSSGLEGDEQFF. The DNA for the CDR3 is TGTGCCAGCAGCTCCGGACTAGAAGGGGATGAGCAGTTCTTC. This chain uses TRBV5-6 with TRBJ2-1; 7 bases match TRBD2. Germline-derived CDR1 and CDR2 are SGHDT and YYEEEE. Trimming cost V 3 bases and J 8 bases; bases outside gene matches: 8. The CDR3 is 14 amino acids.